The text below deals with one TCR beta chain. Other DNA sequences in the sample encode the same CDR3. The CDR3 runs to 13 residues. Germline V lookup: CDR1 MNHEY, CDR2 SVGAGI. Trimming took off 5 bases at V and 4 bases at J, with 11 bases between the two ends. The source of the sample is a study of blood T cell repertoires in COVID-19. Across the whole study: Specimens from acute and convalescent COVID-19 originated in the United States, Italy and Spain. Sample material is recorded as cDNA or gDNA derived from T cells, B-cell-depleted T cells, or PBMCs.

In the original workflow: Counts of nucleated cells, estimated from reference gene primer amplification, were obtained. Profiled with immunoSEQ multiplex PCR; TCRdb holds only in-frame clones, not every one. That table furnishes V, J and clone size, whereas the DNA furnished D and trimming. The table records hundreds of thousands of clones, under 90% of them present only once. This TCR came from a woman aged 80 or over with active or convalescent COVID-19. Material: peripheral blood. J is TRBJ2-5 and V is TRBV6-5; D is ambiguous. Here the CDR3 DNA reads TGTGCCAGCAGTCCCCCCGGTCGAGAGACCCAGTACTTC. Protein product: CASSPPGRETQYF.